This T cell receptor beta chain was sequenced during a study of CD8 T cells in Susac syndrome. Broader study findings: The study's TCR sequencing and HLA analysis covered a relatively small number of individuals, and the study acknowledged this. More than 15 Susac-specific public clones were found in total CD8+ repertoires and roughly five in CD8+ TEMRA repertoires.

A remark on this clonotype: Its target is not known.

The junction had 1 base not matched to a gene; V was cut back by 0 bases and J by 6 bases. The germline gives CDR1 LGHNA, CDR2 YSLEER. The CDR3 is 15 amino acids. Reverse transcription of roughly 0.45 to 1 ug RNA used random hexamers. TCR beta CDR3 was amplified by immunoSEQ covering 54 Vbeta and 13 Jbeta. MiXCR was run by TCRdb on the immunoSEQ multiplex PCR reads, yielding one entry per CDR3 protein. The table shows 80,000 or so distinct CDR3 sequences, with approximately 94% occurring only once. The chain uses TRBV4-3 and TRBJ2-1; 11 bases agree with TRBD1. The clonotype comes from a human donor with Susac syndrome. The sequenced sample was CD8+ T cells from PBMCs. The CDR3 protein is CASSQDGTGGNEQFF. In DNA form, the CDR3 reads TGCGCCAGCAGCCAAGACGGGACAGGGGGCAATGAGCAGTTCTTC.